These 7 T cell receptor beta chains were sequenced from one sample in a study of T cell responses to AZD1222 COVID-19 vaccine. The method was immunoSEQ multiplex PCR; TCRdb's version includes in-frame clones alone and lacks a portion of them. In the table there are about 140,000 clones, approximately 91% of which are singletons. Material: peripheral blood, obtained 28 days after the second dose of the MenACWY control vaccine. These receptors originate from an adult who received the MenACWY meningococcal vaccine as a control.

This CDR3 is CASSYGGGAETQYF. CDR3 in DNA: TGTGCCAGCAGTTATGGCGGGGGGGCCGAGACCCAGTACTTC. This chain uses TRBV6-6 with TRBJ2-5; 9 bases agree with TRBD2. Germline CDR1 reads MNHNY; CDR2 reads SVGAGI (reference sequence). The length of the CDR3 is 14 residues. V dropped 3 bases and J dropped 5; count of bases not matched to a gene: 4.

The chain combines TRBV3-1 (or the pseudogene TRBV3-2) with TRBJ2-3, with TRBD1 identical over 10 bases. CDR3 length: 16 residues. Trimming took 4 bases from V and 0 from J; bases not matched to a gene: 4. Germline-derived CDR1 and CDR2 are LGHDT and YNNKEL (reference sequence). The CDR3 loop is CASSRQGAQSTDTQYF. CDR3 DNA sequence: TGTGCCAGCAGCCGACAGGGGGCGCAAAGCACAGATACGCAGTATTTT.

This clone was detected only a few times. V gene TRBV13 combines with J gene TRBJ2-7; D perhaps matches TRBD1 (6 bases). Trimming removed 5 bases at V and 3 bases at J, with 17 bases between. The length of the CDR3 is 15 residues. In germline, CDR1 is PRHDT, CDR2 FYEKMQ (reference sequence). The CDR3 is CASSTPTGGNYEQYF. In DNA form, the CDR3 reads TGTGCCAGCAGCACACCGACAGGTGGTAACTACGAGCAGTACTTC.

The chain joins TRBV4-3 to TRBJ1-2; possible D gene TRBD1, 6 bases. This CDR3 has 15 residues. V was clipped by 0 bases and J by 5 bases, with 13 bases between them. In germline, CDR1 is LGHNA, CDR2 YSLEER. The CDR3 DNA sequence: TGCGCCAGCAGCCAAGACAGCAGGGGCTTTTATGGCTACACCTTC. Protein: CASSQDSRGFYGYTF.

This clone was counted a single time. The chain combines TRBV28 with TRBJ1-2; D uncertain. In germline, CDR1 is MDHEN, CDR2 SYDVKM. V was shortened by 6 bases and J by 5 bases, with 19 bases between the two germline ends. This CDR3 contains 15 residues. CDR3 loop: CASSHHTAQRYGYTF. The CDR3 DNA reads as TGTGCCAGCAGCCACCACACGGCCCAGAGGTATGGCTACACCTTC.

The chain combines TRBV11-3 with TRBJ1-1, with 8 bases identical to TRBD1. V shed 4 bases, J shed 1 base, and the junction held 8 bases outside the gene matches. Germline lookup yields CDR1 SGHNT and CDR2 YENEEA. The CDR3 is 16 amino acids. Here the CDR3 reads CASSSGQGRANTEAFF. CDR3 coding DNA: TGTGCCAGCAGCTCAGGACAGGGCAGGGCGAACACTGAAGCTTTCTTT.

The chain couples TRBV27 to TRBJ2-1; D is perhaps TRBD2 (6 bases). The CDR3 has 14 amino acids. The germline V gene has CDR1 MNHEY and CDR2 SMNVEV (reference sequence). V was trimmed by 1 base and J by 9 bases, leaving 13 bases between them. For the CDR3, the DNA is TGTGCCAGCAGTTTATGGGGGGAGAGGGGTGAGCAGTTCTTC. Encoded protein: CASSLWGERGEQFF.